The 27 T cell receptor beta chains listed next were all sequenced from one sample in a study of blood T cells in healthy people across ages. Alongside a J-beta primer mix, a sample-barcoded 5' primer served in a second PCR lasting about 7 to 11 cycles. TCRdb processed the 5' RACE reads anew with MiXCR; each CDR3 protein has one entry. The table includes fewer than 1,000,000 distinct CDR3 sequences, under 45% detected once. Sequencing was done on a sample of blood. The receptors shown here come from a man aged 55 to 70 in good health.

The chain links TRBV2 to TRBJ2-7; unclear D gene. The CDR3 totals 14 residues. V dropped 2 bases and J dropped 2 bases, with 10 bases sitting between them. The germline V gene has CDR1 SNHLY and CDR2 FYNNEI. CDR3 protein: CASSERGRPYEQYF. The CDR3, as DNA: TGTGCCAGCAGTGAAAGAGGTCGGCCCTACGAGCAGTACTTC.

This clonotype was recorded a few times. The gene calls are TRBV7-2 and TRBJ2-1; 7 bases line up with TRBD1. The V segment lost 1 base and the J segment 2 bases; nucleotides outside the gene matches: 2. CDR1 SGHTA and CDR2 FQGNSA come from the germline V gene. The CDR3 length is 15 residues. The CDR3 bases are TGTGCCAGCAGCTTAGGGGACAGCCCCTACAATGAGCAGTTCTTC. This translates into CASSLGDSPYNEQFF.

There are a few counts of this clonotype. The rearrangement joins TRBV29-1 to TRBJ2-5; 7 bases map to TRBD1. Germline CDR1 and CDR2: SQVTM and ANQGSEA. After removal of 2 bases from V and 5 bases from J, the junction contained 11 bases not matched to a gene. The CDR3 is 15 residues long. This chain's CDR3 is CSVEPREGARETQYF. The DNA of the CDR3 is TGCAGCGTTGAACCCCGAGAGGGGGCGCGGGAGACCCAGTACTTC.

The chain combines TRBV20-1 with TRBJ2-5; 12 bases align to TRBD1. The CDR3 covers 14 residues. Germline-derived CDR1 and CDR2 are DFQATT and SNEGSKA (reference sequence). CDR3 amino acids: CSLGTGGRRETQYF. The CDR3 bases are TGCAGCCTGGGGACAGGGGGCAGGAGGGAGACCCAGTACTTC.

Here the CDR3 reads CASSLVEAPRQGKMANYGYTF. The CDR3 DNA is TGTGCCAGCAGCTTAGTTGAAGCGCCCAGACAGGGTAAAATGGCTAACTATGGCTACACCTTC. This chain uses TRBV11-2 with TRBJ1-2, with 7 bases aligning to TRBD1. Trimming removed 1 base from V and 0 bases from J; junction bases left unmatched: 20. The length of the CDR3 is 21 residues. Germline lookup yields CDR1 SGHAT and CDR2 FQNNGV.

The sample holds a few counts of this clonotype. J is TRBJ2-5 and V is TRBV18; 8 nucleotides align to TRBD1. The better agreement between TRBJ2-7 and the DNA end casts doubt on the J call. The CDR3 runs 15 residues. Germline V gives CDR1 KGHSH, CDR2 LQKENI. For the CDR3, the DNA is TGTGCCAGCTCTACCGGGACAGGTGGGGAAGGCGAGCAGTACTTC. Its translation is CASSTGTGGEGEQYF.

The chain joins TRBV9 to TRBJ2-3; a weak D match, TRBD2 (6 bases). Trimming stripped 0 bases from V and 1 base from J, with 9 bases between. From germline, CDR1 is SGDLS and CDR2 YYNGEE. The CDR3 runs to 15 residues. CDR3 residues: CASSVVGGGTDTQYF. Here the CDR3 DNA reads TGTGCCAGCAGCGTAGTCGGGGGAGGCACAGATACGCAGTATTTT. The variable domain in full, with the rest retrieved from reference TRBV9 and TRBJ2-3, is DSGVTQTPKHLITATGQRVTLRCSPRSGDLSVYWYQQSLDQGLQFLIQYYNGEERAKGNILERFSAQQFPDLHSELNLSSLELGDSALYFCASSVVGGGTDTQYFGPGTRLTVL.

There are a few counts of this clonotype. This chain joins TRBV4-3 and TRBJ1-2, with TRBD1 matching 9 bases. The germline CDR1 and CDR2 sequences are LGHNA and YSLEER. The CDR3 spans 14 residues. V was pared by 4 bases and J by 4 bases, with 4 bases of the junction left unmatched. For the CDR3, the DNA is TGCGCCAGCAGCCCGGACAGGGGCGCCTATGGCTACACCTTC. Its protein is CASSPDRGAYGYTF.

With regard to this clonotype: Germline is not matched at one junction end, which may reflect a read error. As DNA, the CDR3 is TGTGCCAGCAGTTTAAAGAGGGGCAGCACAGATGCGCAGTATTTT. This sequence encodes CASSLKRGSTDAQYF. The chain is built from TRBV12-3 or TRBV12-4 and TRBJ2-3; D could derive from TRBD1 or TRBD2 (5 bases each). The CDR3 is 15 residues long.

The chain employs TRBV15 and TRBJ1-4, with D perhaps matching TRBD1 (5 bases). The V end was cut by 1 base, the J end by 1 base, with 10 bases between. Germline V gene data show CDR1 as LNHNV and CDR2 as YYDKDF (reference sequence). This CDR3 contains 16 residues. Written as DNA, the CDR3 is TGTGCCACCAGCAGAGTTGGGGGGGAAACTAATGAAAAACTGTTTTTT. It translates to CATSRVGGETNEKLFF. Based on the CDR3 plus reference TRBV15 and TRBJ1-4, the full variable domain is DAMVIQNPRYQVTQFGKPVTLSCSQTLNHNVMYWYQQKSSQAPKLLFHYYDKDFNNEADTPDNFQSRRPNTSFCFLDIRSPGLGDTAMYLCATSRVGGETNEKLFFGSGTQLSVL.

The genes are TRBV25-1 and TRBJ2-1; 9 bases are shared with TRBD1. This CDR3 comprises 15 residues. The V gene's germline CDR1 is MGHDK and CDR2 SYGVNS. Trimming removed 4 bases from V and 9 bases from J; junction bases left unmatched: 10. The CDR3 here is CASSGGTGYIGEQFF. The DNA for the CDR3 is TGTGCCAGCAGTGGTGGGACAGGGTACATTGGTGAGCAGTTCTTC.

The CDR3 loop is CASSYGLAGASWRHEQYF. For the CDR3, the DNA is TGTGCCAGCAGCTATGGACTAGCGGGGGCGAGTTGGAGGCACGAGCAGTACTTC. The chain uses TRBV7-2 and TRBJ2-7; TRBD2 agrees at 13 bases. This CDR3 is 18 amino acids long. Trimming at V came to 4 bases and at J to 5 bases, leaving 14 bases not matched to a gene. Germline loops: CDR1 SGHTA, CDR2 FQGNSA.

This rearrangement joins TRBV6-2 or TRBV6-3 to TRBJ1-2; 8 bases are a match to TRBD1. CDR1 and CDR2 from the germline V gene are MNHEY and SVGEGT. The CDR3 runs 12 residues. V shed 5 bases and J 6 bases; nucleotides not matched to a gene: 2. CDR3: CASSRQGNGYTF. The DNA for the CDR3 is TGTGCCAGCAGTCGACAGGGGAATGGCTACACCTTC.

The chain combines TRBV6-6 with TRBJ2-1; D remains unclear. Germline CDR1 MNHNY, CDR2 SVGAGI (reference sequence). V lost 5 bases to trimming and J lost 10 bases, with 6 bases between them. The length of the CDR3 is 10 residues. Written as DNA, the CDR3 is TGTGCCAGCAGTGCCCTCGAGCAGTTCTTC. This gives the protein CASSALEQFF.

In nucleotides, the CDR3 is TGCGCCAGCAGCGGGCCCTGGGACTCCTACACCGGGGAGCTGTTTTTT. Protein: CASSGPWDSYTGELFF. The chain has TRBV4-1 and TRBJ2-2, with D tentatively TRBD2 (6 bases). The CDR3 loop spans 16 amino acids. Deletions cut 5 bases from V and 3 bases from J, with 16 bases between. Germline CDR1 and CDR2: MGHRA and YSYEKL.

The genes are TRBV7-9 and TRBJ1-2, with D tentatively TRBD1 (5 bases). From germline, CDR1 is SEHNR and CDR2 FQNEAQ (reference sequence). CDR3 length: 13 amino acids. Trimming pared 6 bases from V and 3 bases from J, leaving 11 bases between. In DNA form, the CDR3 reads TGTGCCAGCAGTGTACAGGAACACTATGGCTACACCTTC. It translates to CASSVQEHYGYTF.

This clonotype was detected a few times. The chain has TRBV7-6 and TRBJ2-7; possibly TRBD1 or TRBD2 for D (6 bases each). This CDR3 is built from 12 residues. V was shortened by 5 bases and J by 7 bases, with 12 bases between the two germline ends. Germline lookup yields CDR1 SGHVS and CDR2 FNYEAQ. The CDR3 loop reads CASSAGHQEQYF. The CDR3 DNA reads as TGTGCCAGCAGCGCGGGACACCAGGAGCAGTACTTC.

The chain recombines TRBV7-3 with TRBJ2-7; TRBD2 matches at 7 bases. The CDR3 consists of 16 residues. V gave up 1 base and J gave up 2 bases; unmatched junction bases: 8. CDR1 is SGHTA, CDR2 FQGTGA, per germline. The chain's CDR3 is CASSLNSGGGPYEQYF. The CDR3 DNA is TGTGCCAGCAGCTTAAATTCGGGCGGGGGACCCTACGAGCAGTACTTC.

The rearrangement joins TRBV5-6 to TRBJ2-7; 8 nucleotides align to TRBD2. This CDR3 has 17 amino acids. J lost 1 base, V lost 2 bases, and 11 bases had no gene match. The germline V gene encodes CDR1 SGHDT and CDR2 YYEEEE. The CDR3 sequence: CASSFPSGGLRSYEQYF. CDR3 bases: TGTGCCAGCAGCTTTCCGAGCGGGGGCCTTCGATCCTACGAGCAGTACTTC.

V gene TRBV12-3 or TRBV12-4 combines with J gene TRBJ1-2, with 8 positions matching TRBD1. CDR3 size: 13 residues. J lost 7 bases, V lost 5 bases, and 6 bases had no gene match. For the CDR3, the DNA is TGTGCCAGCAGTCGCACAGGGGGAGCTGGCTACACCTTC. Its protein product is CASSRTGGAGYTF.

This chain connects TRBV12-3 or TRBV12-4 to TRBJ2-5; possibly TRBD2 for D (5 bases). The CDR3 spans 11 residues. V gave up 6 bases and J gave up 11 bases, with 13 bases separating them. CDR3 DNA sequence: TGTGCCAGCAGCGGGAAGGGAGAGCAGTACTTC. As protein: CASSGKGEQYF.

The V gene is TRBV18, the J gene TRBJ2-1; 7 bases line up with TRBD1. Germline loops: CDR1 KGHSH, CDR2 LQKENI. J was trimmed by 15 bases and V by 2 bases; bases with no gene match: 10. There are 13 residues in the CDR3. CDR3 sequence (DNA): TGTGCCAGCTCACCAGGCTTAGACAGGGATGGGTTCTTC. As protein: CASSPGLDRDGFF.

This clonotype has just a few counts. The chain has TRBV11-2 and TRBJ2-1, with D possibly TRBD1 on 6 matching bases. The V gene lost 0 bases and the J gene lost 2 bases, with 14 bases spanning the gap. The V gene's germline CDR1 is SGHAT and CDR2 FQNNGV. The length of the CDR3 is 17 residues. CDR3 protein: CASSLDSRRGPYNEQFF. CDR3 in DNA: TGTGCCAGCAGCTTAGATTCCCGCAGGGGTCCCTACAATGAGCAGTTCTTC.

The gene calls are TRBV15 and TRBJ2-3; no clear D. V lost 4 bases, J lost 10 bases, and 15 bases lay in between. The CDR3 is made up of 13 amino acids. CDR1 is LNHNV and CDR2 is YYDKDF in the germline V gene (reference sequence). The CDR3 DNA is TGTGCCACCAGCACCTGGACCAAATTTCCGCAGTATTTT. This encodes CATSTWTKFPQYF.

The chain combines TRBV5-1 with TRBJ1-6; 9 bases are shared with TRBD1. This CDR3 is built from 15 residues. After removal of 3 bases from V and 6 bases from J, the junction contained 4 bases not matched to a gene. The germline gives CDR1 SGHRS, CDR2 YFSETQ. CDR3 sequence: CASSWDRVINSPLHF. Here the CDR3 DNA reads TGCGCCAGCAGCTGGGACAGGGTAATTAATTCACCCCTCCACTTT. Variable domain in full (rest from reference TRBV5-1 and TRBJ1-6): KAGVTQTPRYLIKTRGQQVTLSCSPISGHRSVSWYQQTPGQGLQFLFEYFSETQRNKGNFPGRFSGRQFSNSRSEMNVSTLELGDSALYLCASSWDRVINSPLHFGNGTRLTVT.

Worth noting for this clonotype: A much larger clone sits a single nucleotide away, making a read error possible. The chain recombines TRBV20-1 with TRBJ2-7, with TRBD2 identical over 8 bases. The CDR3 is made up of 15 amino acids. Germline V lookup: CDR1 DFQATT, CDR2 SNEGSKA (reference sequence). The CDR3 loop reads CSARRWRGDSYEQNF. CDR3 nucleotide sequence: TGCAGTGCTAGGAGGTGGCGGGGGGACTCCTACGAGCAGAACTTC.

The V and J genes are TRBV5-4 and TRBJ2-5; TRBD2 aligns across 13 bases. The length of the CDR3 is 16 residues. Germline V lookup: CDR1 SGHNT, CDR2 YYREEE (reference sequence). V shed 4 bases, J shed 4 bases, and the junction held 7 bases outside the gene matches. For the CDR3, the DNA is TGTGCCAGCAGCCTCCCCGGGACTAGCGGGGCAGAGACCCAGTACTTC. Its protein is CASSLPGTSGAETQYF.